A single sample is the source of the 17 T cell receptor beta chains below, sequenced in a study of blood T cell repertoires in COVID-19. Sequenced by immunoSEQ multiplex PCR; TCRdb stores in-frame clones only, minus some. The table includes 110,000 or so clones, approximately 82% detected once. Specimen: peripheral blood. Source of these receptors: a woman aged 60 to 75 with acute or convalescent COVID-19.

This clone counts as medium-sized. This chain connects TRBV11-2 to TRBJ2-7; the match to TRBD1 covers 7 bases. CDR3 length: 13 amino acids. Germline CDR1 and CDR2: SGHAT and FQNNGV. The V segment lost 8 bases and the J segment 5 bases; nucleotides outside the gene matches: 9. CDR3 nucleotides: TGTGCCAGCCAGCGAACAGGGGTCCACGAGCAGTACTTC. Amino acid sequence: CASQRTGVHEQYF.

This clone has only a few counts. The chain combines TRBV5-6 with TRBJ1-2, with 7 nucleotides matching TRBD1. This CDR3 spans 18 amino acids. Germline values: CDR1 SGHDT, CDR2 YYEEEE. V lost 5 bases, J lost 7 bases, and 23 bases stayed unmatched. In DNA, the CDR3 is TGTGCCAGCAGTCGCGATATGGCCCCACCGGGACAGAGTGGTGGCTACACCTTC. Amino acid sequence: CASSRDMAPPGQSGGYTF.

The genes are TRBV28 and TRBJ2-7; 11 bases line up with TRBD1. The germline V gene encodes CDR1 MDHEN and CDR2 SYDVKM. The CDR3 loop spans 15 amino acids. Trimming at V came to 6 bases and at J to 2 bases, leaving 6 bases not matched to a gene. CDR3: CASSFGTGGPYEQYF. CDR3 nucleotide sequence: TGTGCCAGCAGCTTCGGGACAGGGGGTCCCTACGAGCAGTACTTC.

V is TRBV28 and J is TRBJ1-2; tentative D call: TRBD1 (5 bases). There are 14 residues in the CDR3. Trimming took 2 bases from V and 4 from J, leaving 11 bases between them. Looked up from germline, CDR1 is MDHEN and CDR2 is SYDVKM. The CDR3 nucleotides read TGTGCCAGCAGTTTACCAGGGATGGGCTATGGCTACACCTTC. It translates to CASSLPGMGYGYTF.

The chain links TRBV7-9 to TRBJ2-5; D gene unclear. V was shortened by 5 bases and J by 7 bases, with 17 bases between the two germline ends. CDR3 length: 14 amino acids. Germline V gives CDR1 SEHNR, CDR2 FQNEAQ (reference sequence). CDR3 bases: TGTGCCAGCAGCCCAGACCCGGGTGTAGGGACCCAGTACTTC. Its protein is CASSPDPGVGTQYF.

This clone was seen just once. The chain recombines TRBV18 with TRBJ2-6; D is possibly TRBD1 (6 bases). V was cut by 5 bases and J by 0 bases, with 8 bases left in between. The CDR3 runs 15 residues. Germline lookup yields CDR1 KGHSH and CDR2 LQKENI. CDR3 in amino acids: CASSTGPSGANVLTF. CDR3 nucleotides: TGTGCCAGCTCAACAGGGCCCTCTGGGGCCAACGTCCTGACTTTC.

This clone was seen a single time. The chain joins TRBV19 to TRBJ2-2; D call uncertain. V dropped 8 bases and J dropped 0 bases, with 7 bases sitting between them. Per germline, CDR1 LNHDA and CDR2 SQIVND (reference sequence). The CDR3 sequence is 13 residues long. This CDR3 is CASAEPNTGELFF. The CDR3 DNA reads as TGTGCCAGTGCGGAGCCGAACACCGGGGAGCTGTTTTTT. The full variable domain, with the rest looked up from reference TRBV19 and TRBJ2-2, is DGGITQSPKYLFRKEGQNVTLSCEQNLNHDAMYWYRQDPGQGLRLIYYSQIVNDFQKGDIAEGYSVSREKKESFPLTVTSAQKNPTAFYLCASAEPNTGELFFGEGSRLTVL.

The V call is TRBV2, the J call TRBJ2-7, with 8 bases identical to TRBD2. After removal of 8 bases from V and 5 bases from J, the junction contained 5 bases not matched to a gene. This CDR3 is built from 12 residues. Germline V CDR1 and CDR2: SNHLY, FYNNEI. The CDR3 DNA is TGTGCCAGCCGCCGGGGGGGGGACGAGCAGTACTTC. It codes for CASRRGGDEQYF.

The chain links TRBV7-2 to TRBJ1-6; D is ambiguous. V was cut by 4 bases and J by 10 bases, with 17 bases left in between. The CDR3 spans 15 residues. Germline V gene sequence: CDR1 SGHTA, CDR2 FQGNSA. The CDR3 reads CASSSSLGGRSPLHF. The CDR3 coding sequence is TGTGCCAGCAGCTCCTCCCTGGGAGGGAGGTCACCCCTCCACTTT.

This sequence joins TRBV24-1 and TRBJ2-3; D is unclear. The CDR3 loop spans 12 amino acids. Germline values: CDR1 KGHDR, CDR2 SFDVKD. The germline V and J ends were trimmed by 3 bases and 6 bases, with 6 bases remaining between them. This CDR3 is CATSDDWDTQYF. The CDR3 DNA sequence: TGTGCCACCAGTGATGACTGGGATACGCAGTATTTT.

This sequence joins TRBV10-3 and TRBJ2-3; 9 bases line up with TRBD1. This CDR3 spans 15 amino acids. CDR1 is ENHRY and CDR2 is SYGVKD in the germline V gene. Germline trimming cut 10 bases from V and 2 bases from J; bases unmatched to any gene: 10. CDR3 sequence (DNA): TGTGCCACCGTAGAGGGACAGGGAAACACAGATACGCAGTATTTT. Translated, it gives CATVEGQGNTDTQYF.

V usage is TRBV12-3 or TRBV12-4 and J usage is TRBJ1-5; no clear D. Trimming removed 6 bases from V and 9 bases from J, with 12 bases in between. The CDR3 extends over 12 amino acids. This CDR3 reads CASSLTPWPQHF. In nucleotides, the CDR3 is TGTGCCAGCAGCCTCACACCTTGGCCCCAGCATTTT.

The gene calls are TRBV4-3 and TRBJ2-1; TRBD2 aligns across 10 bases. Looked up from germline, CDR1 is LGHNA and CDR2 is YSLEER. V lost 3 bases, J lost 7 bases, and 9 bases stayed unmatched. The CDR3 loop spans 16 amino acids. CDR3 residues: CASSHESGRGGNEQFF. The CDR3, as DNA: TGCGCCAGCAGCCATGAAAGCGGGAGGGGAGGTAATGAGCAGTTCTTC.

V and J are TRBV5-5 and TRBJ2-5, with 12 bases matching TRBD2. The germline gives CDR1 SGHKS, CDR2 YYEKEE (reference sequence). The length of the CDR3 is 17 residues. Trimming took 0 bases from V and 4 from J; bases not matched to a gene: 7. CDR3 DNA sequence: TGTGCCAGCAGCTTGGCTGCTAGCGGGGGGGCCCGAGAGACCCAGTACTTC. Translated: CASSLAASGGARETQYF.

The chain couples TRBV10-3 to TRBJ2-5, with a possible D match to TRBD2 (5 bases). Trimming removed 4 bases at V and 3 bases at J, with 15 bases between. Germline V gene lookup returns CDR1 ENHRY and CDR2 SYGVKD. The CDR3 has 15 residues. The CDR3 DNA sequence: TGTGCCATCAGTGGGGAGCAGGTAAAAGAAGAGACCCAGTACTTC. Its translation: CAISGEQVKEETQYF.

The chain combines TRBV7-2 with TRBJ2-4; D gene uncertain. Germline V CDR1 and CDR2: SGHTA, FQGNSA. The CDR3 covers 14 residues. Trimming took 5 bases from V and 0 from J, leaving 8 bases between them. In nucleotides, the CDR3 is TGTGCCAGCAGCCCATCGGTAGCCAAAAACATTCAGTACTTC. Its translation is CASSPSVAKNIQYF.

The sample holds one count of this clone. This chain uses TRBV28 with TRBJ2-7; 11 bases are shared with TRBD2. CDR1 and CDR2 (germline): MDHEN, SYDVKM. Trimming took 0 bases from V and 6 from J; bases not matched to a gene: 7. The CDR3 consists of 16 residues. CDR3 sequence (DNA): TGTGCCAGCAGTTTATGGACTAGCGGGGTATTTCGCGAGCAGTACTTC. The encoded protein is CASSLWTSGVFREQYF.